This T cell receptor beta chain originates from a study of cytotoxic CD8 clonotypes in ibrutinib-treated CLL (dated by TCRdb to 2020 to 2022). Broadly, across the study: The cohort was composed of ten to eleven relapsed/refractory and roughly 16 treatment-naive patients; IGHV unmutated status was identified in about 17 patients. Responses were partial in roughly 24 patients and complete in 2; after median approximately 67 months follow-up, some 14 stayed in remission and 12 progressed. The response samples were drawn at a median of 12 months into treatment, with a range of about 6 to 40 months. On average, each sample had roughly 250,000 productive templates and approximately 89,000 productive rearrangements. Of the approximately 86 participants in the trial, 26 had longitudinal samples available. Cryopreserved peripheral blood mononuclear cells were obtained prior to treatment, at the time of response, and at either disease progression or sustained remission. All remission and progressive disease samples were collected while patients were still receiving ibrutinib.

Points the paper makes about the study in general: Lymph node repertoires were not examined, and the timing of sampling was not matched between patients in sustained remission and those whose disease progressed. At ibrutinib response clonality went up, during sustained remission it held steady, and at progression it dropped back toward baseline. Baseline clonality exceeded that of age-matched healthy donors and correlated strongly with circulating CD8+ T-cell counts. Public clonotypes were found to be uncommon and were observed to contract or remain stable during treatment; the increase in clonality was shown to reflect expansion of private clonotypes at ibrutinib response.

The CDR3 measures 11 amino acids from cysteine to phenylalanine. Of all the DNA, just the CDR3 is kept, 33 bases in frame from base 1. The germline V gene (reference sequence) sets CDR1 to DFQATT and CDR2 to SNEGSKA. V and J lose 1 base and 10 bases, and a span of 8 bases separates them. The sample holds a few counts of this clone. Its binding antigen is unknown. Base qualities are not provided; no much larger clone lies one nucleotide away. Each clonotype received, on average, about 10x coverage in deep resolution sequencing performed on a MiSeq, where the target depth lay between 1 in 1 million and 1 in 200,000 T cells. The immunoSEQ hsTCRB Kit was used to generate the TCR beta libraries. The published analysis was carried out like this. The data were analyzed with ImmunoSEQ Analyzer and ImmunoSEQ Data Assistant, and V, D and J gene assignments followed IMGT definitions. Clonality was computed as one minus normalized Shannon entropy of productive rearrangement frequencies, ranging from 0 to 1. Only overrepresented clonotypes making up at least 0.05% of each patient's repertoire were included in the public clonotype analysis. Repertoires from 10 to 15 age-matched healthy donors in immuneACCESS were used as clonality controls. The table was pulled from immuneACCESS by TCRdb, which kept in-frame rearrangements only. Such tables lose some clones; where checked, under half of the loss comes from unresolved V genes, and the rest has no known cause. The D gene and trimming were derived from the DNA, and the V and J assignments and clone size from that table. For this sample there are about 120,000 clones; 50% to 65% appear just once. The ten largest account for roughly 35% of the sample.

Per the publication, the time point label means: 24 months on ibrutinib. For TCR beta library preparation, roughly 2 micrograms of genomic DNA were extracted from the cryopreserved PBMCs. High-throughput TCR beta sequencing was performed on longitudinal blood samples from CLL patients receiving ibrutinib monotherapy. Patients were enrolled in a phase 2 open-label single-center ibrutinib monotherapy trial. Sequenced material: PBMCs, taken after 24 months of ibrutinib treatment. The chain is made from TRBV20-1 and TRBJ2-1; TRBD1 is a possible D gene, resting on 5 matching bases. The sequence was collected from a human donor with chronic lymphocytic leukemia. The nucleotides are TGCAGTGCTAGAGCCTCAGGGGAGCAGTTCTTC. This translates into CSARASGEQFF.